This TCR beta chain was sequenced for a study of radiation and T cells in renal cell carcinoma. Study-wide context: Nephrectomy followed 15 Gy stereotactic body radiation by 4 weeks. The study's findings and limits: From baseline, blood top tumor clonotypes peaked at 2 weeks post-radiation. Pretreatment tumor biopsies were lacking, so baseline clonotypes are unknown.

Time point: blood 2 weeks post-SBRT. Stated treatment: 15 Gy SBRT to primary tumor, nephrectomy 4 weeks later. Serial blood draws occurred at baseline and 2 and 4 weeks post-SBRT. Losses at the gene ends were 8 bases for V and 1 base for J; bases not matched to a gene: 8. The CDR3 covers 15 residues. The germline V gene has CDR1 LNHDA and CDR2 SQIVND (reference sequence). Notes on this clone: The antigen is undetermined.

Using immunoSEQ multiplex PCR, the repertoire was profiled, and TCRdb retains in-frame clones only, with some absent. The table has 160,000 or so clones, roughly 89% seen once. The receptor's source is a woman aged 45-60 years with renal cell carcinoma. Here the sequenced sample was blood, taken from a patient whose treatment included radiotherapy and nephrectomy. This rearrangement joins TRBV19 to TRBJ2-5; 9 bases align to TRBD1. The CDR3 DNA reads as TGTGCCAGTCGAGTAGGGACAGGGCTCCAAGAGACCCAGTACTTC. It specifies CASRVGTGLQETQYF.